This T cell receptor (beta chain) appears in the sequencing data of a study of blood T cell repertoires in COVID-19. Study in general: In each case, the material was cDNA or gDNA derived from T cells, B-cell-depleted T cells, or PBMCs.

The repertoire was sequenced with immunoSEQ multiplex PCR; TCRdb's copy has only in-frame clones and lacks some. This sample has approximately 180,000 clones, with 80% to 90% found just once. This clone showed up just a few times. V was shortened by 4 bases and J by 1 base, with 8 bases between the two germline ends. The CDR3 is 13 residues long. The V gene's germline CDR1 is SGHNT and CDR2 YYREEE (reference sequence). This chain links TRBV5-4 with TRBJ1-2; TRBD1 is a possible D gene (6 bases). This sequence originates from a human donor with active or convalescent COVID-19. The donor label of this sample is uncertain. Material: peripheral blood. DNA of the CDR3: TGTGCCAGCAGCCTGGACAGTAACTATGGCTACACCTTC. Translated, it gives CASSLDSNYGYTF.